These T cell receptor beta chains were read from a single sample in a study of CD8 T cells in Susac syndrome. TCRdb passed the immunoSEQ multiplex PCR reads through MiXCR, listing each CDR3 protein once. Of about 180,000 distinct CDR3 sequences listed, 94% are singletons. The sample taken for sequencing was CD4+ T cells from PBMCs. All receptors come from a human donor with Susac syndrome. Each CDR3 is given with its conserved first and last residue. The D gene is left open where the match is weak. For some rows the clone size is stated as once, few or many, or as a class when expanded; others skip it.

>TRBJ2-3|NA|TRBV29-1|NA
TGCAGCTCAGGGTCTTCCGGTGCAGATACGCAGTATTTT
CSSGSSGADTQYF
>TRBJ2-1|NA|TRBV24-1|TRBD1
TGTGCCACCAGTGACGCTCGGGACAGGGTTTCGGATGAGCAGTTCTTC
CATSDARDRVSDEQFF
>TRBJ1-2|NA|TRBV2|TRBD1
TGTGCCAGCAGCCCTGGACAGGGGGCCTTGGGGGGCTACACCTTC
CASSPGQGALGGYTF
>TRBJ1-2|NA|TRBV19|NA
TGTGCCAGTAGTATCCCCCCCGGGACCTCCAGTGGCTACACCTTC
CASSIPPGTSSGYTF
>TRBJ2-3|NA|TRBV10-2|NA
TGCGCCAGCAGTGAGTCGGACAGACCCACAGATACGCAGTATTTT
CASSESDRPTDTQYF
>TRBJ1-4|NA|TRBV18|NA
TGTGCCAGCTCACCGGGGGGGACTGAAGGAAAACTGTTTTTT
CASSPGGTEGKLFF
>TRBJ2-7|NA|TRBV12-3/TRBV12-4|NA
TGTGCCAGCAGGCAGGGGGGGACTTCCTACGAGCAGTACTTC
CASRQGGTSYEQYF
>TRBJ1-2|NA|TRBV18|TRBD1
TGTGCCAGCTCACTGACAGGGAAGGACTATGGCTACACCTTC
CASSLTGKDYGYTF
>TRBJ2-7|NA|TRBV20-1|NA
TGCAGTGCGTTAGGGGGAAACTACGAGCAGTACTTC
CSALGGNYEQYF
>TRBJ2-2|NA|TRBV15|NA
TGTGCCACCAGCAAAAACACCGGGGAGCTGTTTTTT
CATSKNTGELFF
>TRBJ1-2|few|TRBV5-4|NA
TGTGCCAGCAGCTTATTCTCACGGTCCTATGGCTACACCTTC
CASSLFSRSYGYTF
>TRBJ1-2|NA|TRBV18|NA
TGTGCCAGCTCACCCTCACGTGGATCTAACTATGGCTACACCTTC
CASSPSRGSNYGYTF
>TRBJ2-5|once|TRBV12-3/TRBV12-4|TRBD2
TGTGCCAGCAGTTTAGGGACTAGCGGCAAAGAGACCCAGTACTTC
CASSLGTSGKETQYF
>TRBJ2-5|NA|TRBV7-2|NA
TGTGCCAGCAGCTTAGAGTACCAAGAGACCCAGTACTTC
CASSLEYQETQYF
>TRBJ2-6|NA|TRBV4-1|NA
TGCGCCAGCAGCCAAGCTCATTCTACCGGGGCCAACGTCCTGACTTTC
CASSQAHSTGANVLTF
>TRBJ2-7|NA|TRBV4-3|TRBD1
TGCGCCAGCAGCCAAGGGTATCAGGGGGACTACGAGCAGTACTTC
CASSQGYQGDYEQYF
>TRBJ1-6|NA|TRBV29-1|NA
TGCAGCGTCCAACAGGGAGTAGATTCACCCCTCCACTTT
CSVQQGVDSPLHF
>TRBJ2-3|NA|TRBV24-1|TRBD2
TGTGCCACCAGTGTGACGGGACTAGCGGGGACTGATACGCAGTATTTT
CATSVTGLAGTDTQYF
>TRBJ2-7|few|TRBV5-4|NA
TGTGCCAGCAGCTCTGGGACCTCCTACGAGCAGTACTTC
CASSSGTSYEQYF
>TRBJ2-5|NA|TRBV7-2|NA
TGTGCCAGCAGCTTTGGTGCAGAGACCCAGTACTTC
CASSFGAETQYF
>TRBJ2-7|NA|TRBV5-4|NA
TGTGCCAGCAGCTCCTCGAGGGACACCTACGAGCAGTACTTC
CASSSSRDTYEQYF
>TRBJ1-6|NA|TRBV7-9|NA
TGTGCCAGCAGCTTCTCAGAGTATAATTCACCCCTCCACTTT
CASSFSEYNSPLHF
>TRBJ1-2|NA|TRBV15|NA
TGTGCCACCAGCAGAGACGGGACCGGCTACACCTTC
CATSRDGTGYTF
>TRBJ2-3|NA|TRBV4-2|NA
TGTGCCAGCAGCCGGGTGGAGGAGTGGGGCACAGATACGCAGTATTTT
CASSRVEEWGTDTQYF
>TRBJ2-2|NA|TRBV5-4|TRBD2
TGTGCCAGCGAGGGTAGCGGGGGCGATACTAACACCGGGGAGCTGTTTTTT
CASEGSGGDTNTGELFF
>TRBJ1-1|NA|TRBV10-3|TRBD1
TGTGCCATCAGAAGGACAGGGGCAACGAACACTGAAGCTTTCTTT
CAIRRTGATNTEAFF
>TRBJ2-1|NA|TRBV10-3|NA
TGTGCCATCAGTCCCCAGGGTGGATCAGGCAATGAGCAGTTCTTC
CAISPQGGSGNEQFF
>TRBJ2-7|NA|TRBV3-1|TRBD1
TGTGCCAGCAGCCACTTGGACAGGGCCTACGAGCAGTACTTC
CASSHLDRAYEQYF
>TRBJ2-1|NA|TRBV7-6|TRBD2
TGTGCCAGCAGCTCCCGACTAGCGGGGGCCAGCTACAATGAGCAGTTCTTC
CASSSRLAGASYNEQFF
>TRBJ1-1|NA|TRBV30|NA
TGTGCCTGGAGTGTAGAAATTGAAGCTTTCTTT
CAWSVEIEAFF
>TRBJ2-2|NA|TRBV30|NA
TGTGCCTGGAGAAGGGGACAACGGACCACCGGGGAGCTGTTTTTT
CAWRRGQRTTGELFF
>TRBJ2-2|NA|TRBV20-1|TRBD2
TGCAGTGCTCCCGGGACTAGCGGGGATACCGGGGAGCTGTTTTTT
CSAPGTSGDTGELFF
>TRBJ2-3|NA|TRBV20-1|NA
TGCAGTGCTGGAAGGACTGCAGATACGCAGTATTTT
CSAGRTADTQYF
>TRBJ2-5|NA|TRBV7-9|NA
TGTGCCAGCAGCCCTCGGACAAATCAAGAGACCCAGTACTTC
CASSPRTNQETQYF
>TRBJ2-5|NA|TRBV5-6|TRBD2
TGTGCCAGCAGCTTCGGACTAGCGGGGGGGCTACAAGAGACCCAGTACTTC
CASSFGLAGGLQETQYF
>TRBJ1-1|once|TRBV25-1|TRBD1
TGTGCCAGCAGTGGGGGACAGGGCTGGCCTGAAGCTTTCTTT
CASSGGQGWPEAFF
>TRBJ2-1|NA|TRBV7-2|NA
TGTGCCAGCAGCGGGGGATGGAATTCGGAGCAGTTCTTC
CASSGGWNSEQFF
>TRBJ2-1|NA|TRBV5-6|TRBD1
TGTGCCAGCAGCTTGGGTCCCCGGGACAGGGAGTTCTTC
CASSLGPRDREFF
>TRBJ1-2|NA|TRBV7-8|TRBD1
TGTGCCAGCAGCTTTTTCGCAGGGGGCTATGGCTACACCTTC
CASSFFAGGYGYTF
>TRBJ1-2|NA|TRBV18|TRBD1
TGTGCCAGCTCGACCGGGACAGACTATGGCTACACCTTC
CASSTGTDYGYTF
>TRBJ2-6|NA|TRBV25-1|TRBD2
TGTGCCAGCGGCATAGCGGGGGCCATCTCTGGGGCCAACGTCCTGACTTTC
CASGIAGAISGANVLTF
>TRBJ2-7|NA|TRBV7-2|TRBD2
TGTGCCAGCAGCTTAGTTATGACTAGCGGGGGGGAACAGTACTTC
CASSLVMTSGGEQYF
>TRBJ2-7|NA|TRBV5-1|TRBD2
TGCGCCAGCAGCTTAACCGCGGGGGGGTTCCCCAACGAGCAGTACTTC
CASSLTAGGFPNEQYF
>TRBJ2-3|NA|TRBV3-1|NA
TGTGCCAGCAGCTCGATGTCAGTGGGAGATACGCAGTATTTT
CASSSMSVGDTQYF
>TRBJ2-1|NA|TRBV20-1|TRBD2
TGCAGTGCTACAGGACTAGCCCGTGAGCAGTTCTTC
CSATGLAREQFF
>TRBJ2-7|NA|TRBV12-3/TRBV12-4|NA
TGTGCCAGCAGTTCCGGGGCAACCTACGAGCAGTACTTC
CASSSGATYEQYF
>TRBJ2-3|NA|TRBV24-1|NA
TGTGCCACCAGTGATGGCGGTTACACAGATACGCAGTATTTT
CATSDGGYTDTQYF
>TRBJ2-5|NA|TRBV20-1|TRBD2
TGCAGTGCTGGCGAGGGGGGGTTTACTAGCGGGGTACGAACCACGGAGACCCAGTACTTC
CSAGEGGFTSGVRTTETQYF
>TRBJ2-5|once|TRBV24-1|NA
TGTGCCGTGGGAGGGGGCGCAGAGACCCAGTACTTC
CAVGGGAETQYF
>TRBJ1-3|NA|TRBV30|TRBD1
TGTGCCTGGAGTGAACAGGGGACGGCTGAAAACACCATATATTTT
CAWSEQGTAENTIYF
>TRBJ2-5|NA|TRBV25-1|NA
TGTGCCAGCAGTGACCACGGACGGCAGTACCAAGAGACCCAGTACTTC
CASSDHGRQYQETQYF
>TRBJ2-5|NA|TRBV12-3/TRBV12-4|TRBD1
TGTGCCAGCGCATTAGGGGGCGGCGTGGAGACCCAGTACTTC
CASALGGGVETQYF
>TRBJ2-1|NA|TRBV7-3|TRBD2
TGTGCCAGCAGCCTTTTTAGCGGGGGGCGGGATGAGCAGTTCTTC
CASSLFSGGRDEQFF
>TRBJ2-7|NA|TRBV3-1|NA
TGTGCCAGCAGCGGAAGAGGGACAACCTACGAGCAGTACTTC
CASSGRGTTYEQYF
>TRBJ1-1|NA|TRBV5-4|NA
TGTGCCAGCTCCCGAGAGTCTGAAGCTTTCTTT
CASSRESEAFF